The present T cell receptor (beta chain) was sequenced within a study of blood T cells in healthy people across ages. The V gene lost 1 base and the J gene lost 8 bases, with 9 bases spanning the gap. This CDR3 is built from 12 residues. Germline V gene sequence: CDR1 LGHDT, CDR2 YNNKEL (reference sequence). A second PCR of 7 to 11 cycles used a sample-barcoded 5' primer and a J-beta primer mix. MiXCR was run by TCRdb on the 5' RACE reads, yielding one entry per CDR3 protein. The sample carries around 620,000 distinct CDR3 sequences, approximately 30% recorded once. The sequenced material came from blood. The chain links TRBV3-1 to TRBJ2-7, with D possibly being TRBD2 (5 bases). This clonotype was sampled from a woman in her 70s in good health. This CDR3 is CASSQAEVQQYF. DNA for the CDR3: TGTGCCAGCAGCCAAGCGGAGGTTCAGCAGTACTTC.